These 29 T cell receptor beta chains were sequenced from one sample in a study of T cell repertoires in aging, cancer and after chemotherapy. Multiplex touch-down PCR with TRB-A/B primers amplified rearranged V-D-J TRB sequences. MiXCR was run by TCRdb on the multiplex PCR reads, yielding one entry per CDR3 protein. The sample lists about 4,100 distinct CDR3 sequences, about 25% occurring once. Amplification of TCR beta used genomic DNA extracted from peripheral blood. Sequenced material: blood. These receptors all come from a human donor with a solid tumor.

CDR3: CASSSLQGAGTEAFF. In DNA, the CDR3 is TGTGCCAGCAGCTCATTACAGGGGGCGGGCACTGAAGCTTTCTTT. The chain is built from TRBV5-5 and TRBJ1-1; 9 bases align to TRBD1. The CDR3 has 15 amino acids. V lost 3 bases and J lost 4; bases outside the gene matches: 7. CDR1 and CDR2 from the germline V gene are SGHKS and YYEKEE (reference sequence).

The sample holds a few counts of this clonotype. The chain links TRBV12-3 or TRBV12-4 to TRBJ2-1; D possibly corresponds to TRBD2 (6 bases). The CDR3 totals 15 residues. CDR3 DNA sequence: TGTGCTAGTGGGGCCCTAGGGAGGACCTACAATGAGCAGTTCTTC. Protein product: CASGALGRTYNEQFF.

The genes are TRBV27 and TRBJ1-2, with D possibly matching TRBD1 (5 bases). Trimming stripped 6 bases from V and 3 bases from J, with 23 bases between. This CDR3 region has 17 residues. CDR1 and CDR2 from the germline V gene are MNHEY and SMNVEV (reference sequence). CDR3 bases: TGTGCCAGCAGCACCCCTTCCAGGGCGGGGGATTACTATGGCTACACCTTC. Its protein product is CASSTPSRAGDYYGYTF.

V and J are TRBV10-1 and TRBJ2-3, with D possibly TRBD2 on 5 matching bases. This CDR3 region has 14 residues. Germline V gene data show CDR1 as WNHNN and CDR2 as SYGVQD (reference sequence). CDR3 loop: CAKSQRTSTDTQYF. The CDR3, as DNA: TGCGCGAAAAGTCAGCGGACTAGCACAGATACGCAGTATTTT.

The rearrangement joins TRBV12-3 or TRBV12-4 to TRBJ1-2; no clear D. Deletions cut 3 bases from V and 8 bases from J, with 7 bases between. This CDR3 comprises 11 residues. The CDR3: CASSFRLGYTF. In DNA form, the CDR3 reads TGTGCCAGCAGTTTCCGTTTGGGCTACACCTTC.

Judged by abundance, this clonotype is medium-sized. The chain has TRBV5-5 and TRBJ1-2; 7 bases are shared with TRBD1. The length of the CDR3 is 14 residues. With V trimmed by 4 bases and J by 5 bases, 8 bases remained unmatched. CDR1 is SGHKS, CDR2 YYEKEE, per germline (reference sequence). The CDR3 region has the DNA TGTGCCAGCAGCCCTGCGCAGGGGGGTTATGGCTACACCTTC. The encoded protein is CASSPAQGGYGYTF.

This clonotype is medium-sized. The genes are TRBV19 and TRBJ1-1; 8 positions agree with TRBD1. V lost 6 bases and J lost 5; bases outside the gene matches: 2. Germline values: CDR1 LNHDA, CDR2 SQIVND (reference sequence). The CDR3 covers 12 residues. CDR3 in DNA: TGTGCCAGTAGGACAGGGGTAACTGAAGCTTTCTTT. Encoded protein: CASRTGVTEAFF.

The chain couples TRBV6-4 to TRBJ1-6, with D possibly matching TRBD1 (6 bases). Trimming removed 5 bases from V and 2 bases from J, with 7 bases in between. The CDR3 consists of 14 residues. Germline V gene sequence: CDR1 MRHNA, CDR2 SNTAGT. This CDR3 is CASSRQAYNSPLHF. As DNA, the CDR3 is TGTGCCAGCAGTAGACAGGCCTATAATTCACCCCTCCACTTT.

The rearrangement links TRBV20-1 to TRBJ2-3; TRBD1 might be the D (5 bases). The germline CDR1 and CDR2 sequences are DFQATT and SNEGSKA (reference sequence). Trimming pared 5 bases from V and 4 bases from J, leaving 22 bases between. CDR3 length: 16 amino acids. The CDR3 nucleotides are TGCAGTGCTGGGGCCGGATCATGGCCGAAGCCAGATACGCAGTATTTT. It specifies CSAGAGSWPKPDTQYF.

The chain is built from TRBV5-5 and TRBJ1-2; D is unresolved. The CDR3 runs to 11 residues. V was clipped by 2 bases and J by 3 bases, with 2 bases between them. Germline V CDR1 and CDR2: SGHKS, YYEKEE (reference sequence). The CDR3 sequence is CASSFYYGYTF. CDR3 sequence (DNA): TGTGCCAGCAGCTTTTACTATGGCTACACCTTC. The full variable domain, completed using reference TRBV5-5 and TRBJ1-2, is DAGVTQSPTHLIKTRGQQVTLRCSPISGHKSVSWYQQVLGQGPQFIFQYYEKEERGRGNFPDRFSARQFPNYSSELNVNALLLGDSALYLCASSFYYGYTFGSGTRLTVV.

By share, this clonotype ranks as medium-sized. This rearrangement joins TRBV15 to TRBJ2-7, with TRBD1 identical over 10 bases. The length of the CDR3 is 15 residues. Germline V gene lookup returns CDR1 LNHNV and CDR2 YYDKDF (reference sequence). The ends lost 1 base at V and 5 bases at J; junction bases unmatched: 5. CDR3 residues: CATSRGGQGNHEQYF. The CDR3 nucleotides read TGTGCCACCAGCAGAGGGGGACAGGGGAACCACGAGCAGTACTTC.

The chain employs TRBV5-4 and TRBJ1-1; the match to TRBD1 covers 10 bases. The CDR3 loop spans 14 amino acids. With 5 bases clipped from V and 9 bases from J, the junction kept 10 bases outside the gene matches. Germline V gene data show CDR1 as SGHNT and CDR2 as YYREEE (reference sequence). This chain's CDR3 is CASRTGTGDLKAFF. The CDR3 nucleotides are TGTGCCAGCAGAACCGGGACAGGGGATTTGAAAGCTTTCTTT.

This clonotype is labeled as medium-sized. The chain joins TRBV6-2 or TRBV6-3 to TRBJ2-1; TRBD1 agrees at 9 bases. CDR3 size: 13 residues. Germline CDR1 and CDR2: MNHEY and SVGEGT. V lost 6 bases, J lost 4 bases, and 1 base stayed unmatched. This CDR3 reads CASRGTGYNEQFF. The CDR3 DNA reads as TGTGCCAGCAGAGGGACAGGGTACAATGAGCAGTTCTTC.

By share, this clonotype ranks as medium-sized. This chain links TRBV27 with TRBJ2-1, with TRBD2 identical over 8 bases. The CDR3 contains 16 residues. Trimming took 6 bases from V and 7 from J; bases not matched to a gene: 14. CDR1 and CDR2 (germline): MNHEY, SMNVEV (reference sequence). The DNA of the CDR3 is TGTGCCAGCAGAAGGCTGGGACTAGATTTTTGGAATGAGCAGTTCTTC. It encodes CASRRLGLDFWNEQFF.

This clonotype is medium-sized by share. This sequence joins TRBV27 and TRBJ2-2; no clear D. The CDR3 contains 16 residues. Deletions cut 1 base from V and 0 bases from J, with 9 bases between. Per germline, CDR1 MNHEY and CDR2 SMNVEV (reference sequence). For the CDR3, the DNA is TGTGCCAGCAGTTTATTGGGGTTCGCGAACACCGGGGAGCTGTTTTTT. The encoded protein is CASSLLGFANTGELFF.

V and J are TRBV5-4 and TRBJ2-3, with 16 bases aligning to TRBD2. Germline V gene lookup returns CDR1 SGHNT and CDR2 YYREEE (reference sequence). V shed 4 bases and J 8 bases; nucleotides not matched to a gene: 4. The CDR3 sequence is 15 residues long. The CDR3 loop reads CASSPGLAGGVTQYF. CDR3 in DNA: TGTGCCAGCAGCCCGGGACTAGCGGGGGGGGTTACGCAGTATTTT.

By sample share, this clonotype is medium-sized. The chain links TRBV6-6 to TRBJ2-7, with D unresolved. The V gene lost 5 bases and the J gene lost 2 bases, with 22 bases spanning the gap. The CDR3 totals 17 residues. In germline, CDR1 is MNHNY, CDR2 SVGAGI (reference sequence). Here the CDR3 reads CASSLNYDTWGTYEQYF. CDR3 nucleotides: TGTGCCAGCAGTCTTAATTACGATACGTGGGGTACCTACGAGCAGTACTTC.

By frequency in the sample, this clonotype is medium-sized. The J gene is TRBJ2-7, the V gene TRBV12-3 or TRBV12-4, with D possibly called TRBD1 or TRBD2 (6 bases each). The CDR3 runs 15 residues. Trimming pared 6 bases from V and 2 bases from J, leaving 17 bases between. The DNA of the CDR3 is TGTGCCAGCAGCCTTTGGGGGGCAGGGACCTACGAGCAGTACTTC. This translates into CASSLWGAGTYEQYF.

CDR3 sequence: CASRPGQGRNEQYF. CDR3 DNA sequence: TGTGCCAGCAGGCCGGGACAGGGACGCAACGAGCAGTACTTC. The gene calls are TRBV6-5 and TRBJ2-7, with TRBD1 identical over 9 bases. V was clipped by 6 bases and J by 5 bases; unmatched bases: 8. Germline values: CDR1 MNHEY, CDR2 SVGAGI. The CDR3 covers 14 residues.

This rearrangement joins TRBV27 to TRBJ2-2; D call uncertain. This CDR3 comprises 15 residues. From germline, CDR1 is MNHEY and CDR2 SMNVEV (reference sequence). V was cut by 5 bases and J by 5 bases, with 15 bases left in between. CDR3: CASSEWTARTGELFF. In DNA form, the CDR3 reads TGTGCCAGCAGTGAATGGACGGCAAGGACCGGGGAGCTGTTTTTT.

This clonotype is labeled as medium-sized (0.01 to 0.1%). The rearrangement uses TRBV5-4 and TRBJ2-1; 11 bases fit TRBD2. V lost 3 bases and J lost 6; bases outside the gene matches: 5. This CDR3 comprises 15 residues. Germline CDR1 reads SGHNT; CDR2 reads YYREEE (reference sequence). CDR3 sequence: CASSSTSGSGNEQFF. For the CDR3, the DNA is TGTGCCAGCAGCTCTACTAGCGGGAGTGGCAATGAGCAGTTCTTC.

By frequency in the sample, this clonotype is medium-sized. The chain joins TRBV27 to TRBJ1-2, with 9 positions matching TRBD1. V shed 5 bases and J 5 bases; nucleotides not matched to a gene: 18. Germline loops: CDR1 MNHEY, CDR2 SMNVEV (reference sequence). The CDR3 has 18 amino acids. The CDR3 DNA follows: TGTGCCAGCAGTCCCCGAGGAGCTTGGGACAGGGCGGAATATGGCTACACCTTC. Encoded protein: CASSPRGAWDRAEYGYTF.

By share, this clonotype ranks as medium-sized. CDR3 DNA sequence: TGTGCCAGTAAACAGGGAGGGTCACCCCTCCACTTT. As protein: CASKQGGSPLHF. This chain uses TRBV19 with TRBJ1-6; D might be TRBD1 (6 bases). CDR1 is LNHDA, CDR2 SQIVND, per germline (reference sequence). Deletions cut 7 bases from V and 10 bases from J, with 11 bases between. The CDR3 extends over 12 amino acids.

As to this clonotype: With a much larger clone just one base away, this may be a read error. The chain employs TRBV19 and TRBJ1-5; 8 nucleotides align to TRBD1. The CDR3 consists of 16 residues. Germline V gives CDR1 LNHDA, CDR2 SQIVND (reference sequence). CDR3 DNA: TGTGCCAGTAGTATCGACAGGGGCGGGAGCAATCAGCACCAGCATTTT. Amino acid sequence: CASSIDRGGSNQHQHF.

A word on this clonotype: Just one base apart from a much larger clone, this may be a read error. The rearrangement links TRBV6-5 to TRBJ1-3, with 10 nucleotides matching TRBD1. V trimming: 4 bases; J trimming: 8 bases; junction bases outside the gene matches: 5. CDR3 size: 14 residues. Germline V gives CDR1 MNHEY, CDR2 SVGAGI. This CDR3 is CASSLTGGRYTIYF. Here the CDR3 DNA reads TGTGCCAGCAGTTTGACAGGGGGCAGATACACCATATATTTT.

By proportion, this clonotype is medium-sized. The CDR3 is CASSSLDNEQFF. In DNA form, the CDR3 reads TGTGCCAGCTCATCTCTAGACAATGAGCAGTTCTTC. The chain joins TRBV18 to TRBJ2-1, with D hard to call. The CDR3 has 12 residues. The V end lost 5 bases, the J end lost 5 bases, and 7 bases lay between the germline ends. Germline assignment: CDR1 KGHSH and CDR2 LQKENI.

This clonotype was found a few times. The CDR3 DNA is TGCGCCAGCAGCTTGGGATTCGGGAGCACTGAGCAGTTCTTC. This encodes CASSLGFGSTEQFF. This rearrangement joins TRBV5-1 to TRBJ2-1; possible D gene TRBD2, 6 bases. The CDR3 sequence is 14 residues long. Germline values: CDR1 SGHRS, CDR2 YFSETQ. Trimming pared 0 bases from V and 9 bases from J, leaving 13 bases between.

This clonotype is labeled as medium-sized. J is TRBJ2-6 and V is TRBV12-3 or TRBV12-4; tentative D call: TRBD1 (5 bases). The CDR3 has 14 amino acids. V was cut by 7 bases and J by 0 bases, with 7 bases left in between. The CDR3 nucleotides read TGTGCCAGCACTAGGGGCTCTGGGGCCAACGTCCTGACTTTC. Translating gives CASTRGSGANVLTF.

In this sample, this clonotype is medium-sized (0.01 to 0.1%). The chain carries TRBV10-3 and TRBJ2-1; TRBD2 is a possible D gene (6 bases). The V end was cut by 0 bases, the J end by 0 bases, with 9 bases between. The germline V gene encodes CDR1 ENHRY and CDR2 SYGVKD. The CDR3 has 16 amino acids. Here the CDR3 DNA reads TGTGCCATCAGTGAGTCAAGACTAGTCTCCTACAATGAGCAGTTCTTC. It translates to CAISESRLVSYNEQFF.